The 23 T cell receptor beta chains given below trace back to one sample, sequenced in a study of cytomegalovirus exposure and HLA in healthy donors. Primers for the PCR totalled 60 Vbeta and 13 Jbeta. Method: immunoSEQ multiplex PCR; TCRdb's copy keeps in-frame clones and lacks some. The data contain about 140,000 clones, 70% to 80% of them singletons. Material for sequencing was PBMCs. The origin of the receptors is a female donor in good health and CMV-seronegative.

This chain links TRBV27 with TRBJ2-7; TRBD1 agrees at 9 bases. Germline values: CDR1 MNHEY, CDR2 SMNVEV (reference sequence). The CDR3 runs to 15 residues. J was trimmed by 2 bases and V by 5 bases; bases with no gene match: 7. Written as DNA, the CDR3 is TGTGCCAGCAGTCCCGGCGGGACAGGGCCCTACGAGCAGTACTTC. It encodes CASSPGGTGPYEQYF.

The V and J genes are TRBV30 and TRBJ2-7, with a possible D match to TRBD1 (6 bases). The germline V gene has CDR1 GTSNPN and CDR2 SVGIG (reference sequence). The CDR3 covers 13 residues. The germline V and J ends were trimmed by 4 bases and 6 bases, with 16 bases remaining between them. Written as DNA, the CDR3 is TGTGCCTGGACCATGGACAGAGGGGGCGAGCAGTACTTC. The encoded protein is CAWTMDRGGEQYF.

The rearrangement uses TRBV27 and TRBJ2-2; the D gene is possibly TRBD1 (8 bases). Trimming shortened V by 4 bases and J by 5 bases, and 20 bases separated the two germline ends. Germline CDR1 reads MNHEY; CDR2 reads SMNVEV (reference sequence). The CDR3 is made up of 17 amino acids. This CDR3 is CASSSGFRGRGTGELFF. CDR3 in DNA: TGTGCCAGCAGTTCAGGATTCAGGGGGCGGGGGACCGGGGAGCTGTTTTTT.

A word on this clone: Compared with germline, one end of the junction differs, possibly owing to a read error. This chain uses TRBV7-7 with TRBJ2-1; weak D call: TRBD1 (8 bases). Germline lookup yields CDR1 SSHAT and CDR2 FNYEAQ (reference sequence). CDR3 length: 14 residues. CDR3 protein: CASSSGQGGSQQFF. For the CDR3, the DNA is TGTGCTAGCAGCTCCGGACAGGGAGGGTCGCAGCAGTTCTTC.

The rearrangement uses TRBV11-2 and TRBJ2-3; 7 bases align to TRBD2. V lost 5 bases and J lost 2; bases outside the gene matches: 10. Germline loops: CDR1 SGHAT, CDR2 FQNNGV. This CDR3 is built from 16 residues. In DNA form, the CDR3 reads TGTGCCAGCAGCCAGGGACTACACCTCCTCACAGATACGCAGTATTTT. This translates into CASSQGLHLLTDTQYF.

The rearrangement joins TRBV2 to TRBJ2-2; 8 bases are shared with TRBD2. CDR1 is SNHLY, CDR2 FYNNEI, per germline. This CDR3 is 14 amino acids long. V lost 2 bases, J lost 4 bases, and 0 bases stayed unmatched. The DNA for the CDR3 is TGTGCCAGCAGTGAACTAGCGGGCACCGGGGAGCTGTTTTTT. Translating it yields CASSELAGTGELFF. Drawing the rest from reference TRBV2 and TRBJ2-2, the complete variable domain is EPEVTQTPSHQVTQMGQEVILRCVPISNHLYFYWYRQILGQKVEFLVSFYNNEISEKSEIFDDQFSVERPDGSNFTLKIRSTKLEDSAMYFCASSELAGTGELFFGEGSRLTVL.

The gene calls are TRBV11-2 and TRBJ1-1; D not resolved. Germline V gene sequence: CDR1 SGHAT, CDR2 FQNNGV. V lost 1 base to trimming and J lost 1 base, with 10 bases between them. The CDR3 contains 15 residues. CDR3 protein: CASSLGPSQNTEAFF. CDR3 bases: TGTGCCAGCAGCTTAGGCCCGAGTCAGAACACTGAAGCTTTCTTT.

The J gene is TRBJ1-5, the V gene TRBV5-8, with a tentative D call TRBD1 (6 bases). V shed 4 bases and J shed 2 bases, with 16 bases lying between them. Germline CDR1 and CDR2: SGHTS and YDEGEE. This CDR3 has 16 amino acids. CDR3 DNA: TGTGCCAGCAGCCTTGAAACAGGGTTCGGCAATCAGCCCCAGCATTTT. Translated, it gives CASSLETGFGNQPQHF.

This clone is a singleton in its sample. The rearrangement links TRBV13 to TRBJ1-2, with D perhaps matching TRBD1 (6 bases). V gave up 2 bases and J gave up 3 bases, with 7 bases separating them. There are 13 residues in the CDR3. The germline V gene has CDR1 PRHDT and CDR2 FYEKMQ (reference sequence). CDR3 loop: CASSLTGYYGYTF. DNA of the CDR3: TGTGCCAGCAGCTTAACAGGGTACTATGGCTACACCTTC. The variable domain in full, completed from reference TRBV13 and TRBJ1-2, reads AAGVIQSPRHLIKEKRETATLKCYPIPRHDTVYWYQQGPGQDPQFLISFYEKMQSDKGSIPDRFSAQQFSDYHSELNMSSLELGDSALYFCASSLTGYYGYTFGSGTRLTVV.

The chain links TRBV29-1 to TRBJ2-3; TRBD1 matches at 8 bases. The CDR3 spans 13 residues. Germline trimming cut 6 bases from V and 6 bases from J; bases unmatched to any gene: 8. Germline assignment: CDR1 SQVTM and CDR2 ANQGSEA. Here the CDR3 DNA reads TGCAGCGTCCGCAGGGGGCGCTTCGATACGCAGTATTTT. Translating gives CSVRRGRFDTQYF.

The CDR3 DNA reads TGTGCCAGCAGTTTACGGGGGGCCCAAGAGACCCAGTACTTC. Translating gives CASSLRGAQETQYF. V and J are TRBV6-6 and TRBJ2-5, with D possibly TRBD2 on 7 matching bases. Germline CDR1 MNHNY, CDR2 SVGAGI (reference sequence). The length of the CDR3 is 14 residues. Trimming pared 4 bases from V and 1 base from J, leaving 10 bases between.

Concerning this clone itself: A read error may account for a junction end that differs from germline. In nucleotides, the CDR3 is TGTGCCAGCAGCGCCGATTGGGACTCCGCAAGAGAGGCCCAGTACTTC. It yields the protein CASSADWDSAREAQYF. The chain couples TRBV9 to TRBJ2-5; TRBD2 is a possible D gene (6 bases). The germline V gene has CDR1 SGDLS and CDR2 YYNGEE. CDR3 size: 16 residues.

V gene TRBV6-4 combines with J gene TRBJ1-6; D remains ambiguous. V dropped 8 bases and J dropped 7 bases, with 15 bases sitting between them. This CDR3 contains 14 residues. The germline CDR1 and CDR2 sequences are MRHNA and SNTAGT. The CDR3 sequence: CASVRRLPNSPLHF. The CDR3, as DNA: TGTGCCAGCGTGAGACGACTTCCAAATTCACCCCTCCACTTT.

As DNA, the CDR3 is TGCGCCAGCAGGGCAGGGGAGTCACCCCTCCACTTT. Translating it yields CASRAGESPLHF. This chain connects TRBV5-1 to TRBJ1-6, with D possibly being TRBD1 (6 bases). The length of the CDR3 is 12 residues. V was pared by 5 bases and J by 10 bases, with 10 bases between. The germline gives CDR1 SGHRS, CDR2 YFSETQ.

The chain combines TRBV10-3 with TRBJ1-5; 10 positions match TRBD1. CDR1 ENHRY and CDR2 SYGVKD come from the germline V gene. V lost 4 bases and J lost 8; bases outside the gene matches: 5. CDR3 length equals 14 residues. The chain's CDR3 is CAISVGTGEKPQHF. The DNA of the CDR3 is TGTGCCATCAGTGTTGGGACAGGGGAAAAGCCCCAGCATTTT.

This clone was detected only a few times. The chain links TRBV30 to TRBJ1-1; tentative D call: TRBD1 (5 bases). Trimming took 3 bases from V and 4 from J, leaving 12 bases between them. Germline CDR1 and CDR2: GTSNPN and SVGIG (reference sequence). CDR3 length: 13 residues. This CDR3 reads CAWSQQAGTEAFF. The CDR3 DNA sequence: TGTGCCTGGAGCCAACAGGCAGGCACTGAAGCTTTCTTT.

J is TRBJ2-7 and V is TRBV2; 7 nucleotides line up with TRBD1. Unmatched junction bases numbered 9, after V lost 6 bases and J lost 4 bases. Germline loops: CDR1 SNHLY, CDR2 FYNNEI. The CDR3 is 14 residues long. CDR3: CASRARGSGYEQYF. CDR3 bases: TGTGCCAGCAGAGCCAGGGGGTCGGGATACGAGCAGTACTTC.

The genes are TRBV5-4 and TRBJ2-1; unclear D gene. The CDR3 is 11 amino acids. Trimming stripped 4 bases from V and 5 bases from J, with 4 bases between. CDR1 SGHNT and CDR2 YYREEE come from the germline V gene (reference sequence). CDR3 sequence (DNA): TGTGCCAGCAGCACAGACAATGAGCAGTTCTTC. This codes for CASSTDNEQFF.

This chain connects TRBV7-9 to TRBJ1-1; D uncertain. Trimming left V 1 base short and J 4 bases short, with 13 bases between. The CDR3 sequence is 15 residues long. The germline CDR1 and CDR2 sequences are SEHNR and FQNEAQ (reference sequence). The CDR3 spells CASSLGQGPGTEAFF. The CDR3 DNA reads as TGTGCCAGCAGCTTAGGCCAAGGTCCAGGCACTGAAGCTTTCTTT. The whole variable domain, filled in from reference TRBV7-9 and TRBJ1-1, reads DTGVSQNPRHKITKRGQNVTFRCDPISEHNRLYWYRQTLGQGPEFLTYFQNEAQLEKSRLLSDRFSAERPKGSFSTLEIQRTEQGDSAMYLCASSLGQGPGTEAFFGQGTRLTVV.

In DNA form, the CDR3 reads TGTGCCAGCAGCCTACCGGGACTAAACTCCTACGAGCAGTACTTC. Amino acid sequence: CASSLPGLNSYEQYF. This sequence joins TRBV11-2 and TRBJ2-7; 7 nucleotides line up with TRBD2. The CDR3 runs 15 residues. Germline loops: CDR1 SGHAT, CDR2 FQNNGV. With V trimmed by 5 bases and J by 0 bases, 7 bases remained unmatched. The full variable domain, rest sourced from reference TRBV11-2 and TRBJ2-7, is EAGVAQSPRYKIIEKRQSVAFWCNPISGHATLYWYQQILGQGPKLLIQFQNNGVVDDSQLPKDRFSAERLKGVDSTLKIQPAKLEDSAVYLCASSLPGLNSYEQYFGPGTRLTVT.

The genes are TRBV7-6 and TRBJ1-2; D gene uncertain. Germline lookup yields CDR1 SGHVS and CDR2 FNYEAQ. The CDR3 consists of 13 residues. Trimming left V 1 base short and J 8 bases short, with 11 bases between. The DNA for the CDR3 is TGTGCCAGCAGCTTAGGGAGAGGGAACGGCTACACCTTC. Residues: CASSLGRGNGYTF.

This clone turned up a few times. The chain has TRBV5-1 and TRBJ2-2; 10 bases are a match to TRBD2. Germline lookup yields CDR1 SGHRS and CDR2 YFSETQ. Trimming removed 0 bases from V and 1 base from J; junction bases left unmatched: 6. The CDR3 consists of 18 residues. The CDR3 loop reads CASSLEWLAGVNTGELFF. The CDR3 DNA reads TGCGCCAGCAGCTTGGAATGGCTAGCGGGGGTGAACACCGGGGAGCTGTTTTTT. The full variable domain, with the rest looked up from reference TRBV5-1 and TRBJ2-2, is KAGVTQTPRYLIKTRGQQVTLSCSPISGHRSVSWYQQTPGQGLQFLFEYFSETQRNKGNFPGRFSGRQFSNSRSEMNVSTLELGDSALYLCASSLEWLAGVNTGELFFGEGSRLTVL.

The chain uses TRBV7-9 and TRBJ2-3; 14 nucleotides agree with TRBD2. In germline, CDR1 is SEHNR, CDR2 FQNEAQ (reference sequence). This CDR3 is 18 amino acids long. Unmatched junction bases numbered 19, after V lost 6 bases and J lost 11 bases. The CDR3 here is CASSPSSWTSGRPGGQYF. The CDR3 nucleotides read TGTGCCAGCAGTCCAAGCTCCTGGACTAGCGGGAGGCCGGGGGGGCAGTATTTT.